The 24 T cell receptor beta chains below were found in one sample sequenced in a study of T-cell reconstitution after alpha-beta-depleted transplantation in children. Unique molecular identifiers were built into the TCRbeta library. Via MiXCR, TCRdb re-called the PCR reads, giving one row per CDR3 protein. The data show some 450,000 distinct CDR3 sequences, over 40% seen once. Here the sequenced sample was PBMCs, taken before TCRalphabeta/CD19-depleted stem cell transplant. Receptors were obtained from a girl between 2 and 10 years old with aplastic anemia, due to receive a stem cell transplant.

The rearrangement joins TRBV18 to TRBJ1-1, with a possible D match to TRBD1 (5 bases). Between the trimmed V and J ends, which lost 3 bases and 1 base, there was a span of 9 bases. The CDR3 is 14 amino acids. The germline CDR1 and CDR2 sequences are KGHSH and LQKENI. The CDR3 DNA reads as TGTGCCAGCTCACCGCTGGACAAGAACACTGAAGCTTTCTTT. Translated: CASSPLDKNTEAFF. The whole variable domain, remainder taken from reference TRBV18 and TRBJ1-1, is NAGVMQNPRHLVRRRGQEARLRCSPMKGHSHVYWYRQLPEEGLKFMVYLQKENIIDESGMPKERFSAEFPKEGPSILRIQQVVRGDSAAYFCASSPLDKNTEAFFGQGTRLTVV.

At least ten counts were recorded for this clonotype. This chain links TRBV6-2 or TRBV6-3 with TRBJ1-1, with unresolved D. Germline CDR1 MNHEY, CDR2 SVGEGT. This CDR3 comprises 15 residues. V gave up 2 bases and J gave up 4 bases, with 14 bases separating them. This CDR3 reads CASSYTERGTTEAFF. CDR3 sequence (DNA): TGTGCCAGCAGTTACACGGAGCGGGGTACCACTGAAGCTTTCTTT.

This chain connects TRBV11-1 to TRBJ2-1, with 9 bases identical to TRBD2. V lost 1 base and J lost 0; bases outside the gene matches: 10. Germline CDR1 SGHAT, CDR2 FQDESV (reference sequence). The CDR3 is 19 residues long. The CDR3 coding sequence is TGTGCCAGCAGCTTAGGGGCGGGAGGGCCATTAAGCTCCTACAATGAGCAGTTCTTC. It encodes CASSLGAGGPLSSYNEQFF.

The V gene is TRBV7-8, the J gene TRBJ1-1; 7 bases agree with TRBD1. This CDR3 spans 15 amino acids. After removal of 4 bases from V and 4 bases from J, the junction contained 9 bases not matched to a gene. The germline V gene encodes CDR1 SGHVS and CDR2 FQNEAQ. The CDR3 reads CASSYGGRGSTEAFF. The CDR3 bases are TGTGCCAGCAGCTATGGTGGCAGGGGGAGCACTGAAGCTTTCTTT.

The chain employs TRBV7-2 and TRBJ2-3; D gene unclear. The length of the CDR3 is 14 residues. Trimming pared 0 bases from V and 2 bases from J, leaving 6 bases between. Germline assignment: CDR1 SGHTA and CDR2 FQGNSA. CDR3 DNA: TGTGCCAGCAGCTTAGCGGCTACCACAGATACGCAGTATTTT. Translating it yields CASSLAATTDTQYF. The whole variable domain, filled in from reference TRBV7-2 and TRBJ2-3, reads GAGVSQSPSNKVTEKGKDVELRCDPISGHTALYWYRQSLGQGLEFLIYFQGNSAPDKSGLPSDRFSAERTGGSVSTLTIQRTQQEDSAVYLCASSLAATTDTQYFGPGTRLTVL.

The table lists this clonotype with many counts. The genes are TRBV10-3 and TRBJ2-5, with 8 bases that match TRBD2. Trimming cost V 10 bases and J 5 bases; bases outside gene matches: 21. The CDR3 runs to 17 residues. CDR1 and CDR2 from the germline V gene are ENHRY and SYGVKD. CDR3 protein: CASRDGLADDVGETQYF. The CDR3 bases are TGTGCCAGCAGGGATGGACTAGCTGATGACGTCGGGGAGACCCAGTACTTC.

This sequence joins TRBV20-1 and TRBJ2-5; 8 positions match TRBD2. V dropped 6 bases and J dropped 5; count of bases not matched to a gene: 8. The germline gives CDR1 DFQATT, CDR2 SNEGSKA (reference sequence). This CDR3 has 13 residues. CDR3: CSALLGGGETQYF. The CDR3 nucleotides are TGCAGTGCACTTCTGGGCGGGGGGGAGACCCAGTACTTC.

This clonotype appeared a few times. The rearrangement joins TRBV20-1 to TRBJ2-3; the D is unclear. The CDR3 runs 11 residues. V lost 5 bases and J 8 bases, leaving 11 bases between the germline ends. The germline gives CDR1 DFQATT, CDR2 SNEGSKA (reference sequence). The CDR3 sequence is CSAQYPTTQYF. CDR3 DNA sequence: TGCAGTGCTCAATACCCCACTACGCAGTATTTT.

CDR3 coding DNA: TGTGCCAGCAGCCAGACAGGGGGCACCCGCACAGATACGCAGTATTTT. Protein: CASSQTGGTRTDTQYF. The rearrangement joins TRBV7-9 to TRBJ2-3, with 10 bases matching TRBD1. Germline V CDR1 and CDR2: SEHNR, FQNEAQ (reference sequence). The CDR3 is 16 residues long. Trimming at V came to 5 bases and at J to 1 base, leaving 6 bases not matched to a gene.

This clonotype occurred a few times. CDR3 sequence (DNA): TGTGCCACCAGCAGTCATCAGCCCCAGCATTTT. As protein: CATSSHQPQHF. This chain joins TRBV6-1 and TRBJ1-5; D is unresolved. V was pared by 10 bases and J by 5 bases, with 9 bases between. Germline lookup yields CDR1 MNHNS and CDR2 SASEGT. CDR3 length: 11 amino acids.

This clonotype was seen at least ten times. This chain links TRBV5-1 with TRBJ2-1; 11 bases match TRBD2. V lost 4 bases and J lost 8; bases outside the gene matches: 11. Germline assignment: CDR1 SGHRS and CDR2 YFSETQ. The CDR3 is made up of 16 amino acids. CDR3 amino acids: CASSLQKTSGKDEQFF. CDR3 nucleotide sequence: TGCGCCAGCAGCCTTCAGAAGACTAGCGGGAAAGATGAGCAGTTCTTC. Full variable domain (missing parts from reference TRBV5-1 and TRBJ2-1): KAGVTQTPRYLIKTRGQQVTLSCSPISGHRSVSWYQQTPGQGLQFLFEYFSETQRNKGNFPGRFSGRQFSNSRSEMNVSTLELGDSALYLCASSLQKTSGKDEQFFGPGTRLTVL.

This chain uses TRBV20-1 with TRBJ2-4, with a tentative D call TRBD1 (5 bases). The CDR3 sequence is 13 residues long. Between the trimmed V and J ends, which lost 4 bases and 0 bases, there was a span of 7 bases. Per the germline V gene, CDR1 is DFQATT and CDR2 is SNEGSKA (reference sequence). CDR3 sequence (DNA): TGCAGTGCTAAGACAGCAGCCAAAAACATTCAGTACTTC. This translates into CSAKTAAKNIQYF.

The chain employs TRBV7-2 and TRBJ1-5; TRBD1 is a possible D gene (5 bases). V lost 3 bases and J lost 0, with 15 bases in between. This CDR3 has 17 amino acids. CDR1 and CDR2 from the germline V gene are SGHTA and FQGNSA. The CDR3 coding sequence is TGTGCCAGCAGCTTCGGGGCAGGCCCTTATAGCAATCAGCCCCAGCATTTT. Protein product: CASSFGAGPYSNQPQHF.

This clonotype was detected ten times or more. The chain employs TRBV7-2 and TRBJ1-5; D unresolved. Per germline, CDR1 SGHTA and CDR2 FQGNSA. V was cut by 5 bases and J by 2 bases, with 13 bases left in between. CDR3 length: 15 amino acids. CDR3 amino acids: CASSHGPNGNQPQHF. The CDR3 DNA follows: TGTGCCAGCAGCCACGGTCCGAACGGCAATCAGCCCCAGCATTTT. Full variable domain (rest looked up from reference TRBV7-2 and TRBJ1-5): GAGVSQSPSNKVTEKGKDVELRCDPISGHTALYWYRQSLGQGLEFLIYFQGNSAPDKSGLPSDRFSAERTGGSVSTLTIQRTQQEDSAVYLCASSHGPNGNQPQHFGDGTRLSIL.

This clonotype was recorded many times. The V call is TRBV12-3 or TRBV12-4, the J call TRBJ1-5; 7 positions agree with TRBD1. V lost 5 bases to trimming and J lost 3 bases; unmatched junction nucleotides: 4. The CDR3 extends over 14 amino acids. The CDR3 nucleotides read TGTGCCAGCAGTCCTGGACAGGTCAATCAGCCCCAGCATTTT. Translation: CASSPGQVNQPQHF.

This clonotype appeared a few times. V usage is TRBV28 and J usage is TRBJ1-5; 9 bases line up with TRBD1. Per germline, CDR1 MDHEN and CDR2 SYDVKM. The CDR3 runs 14 residues. V gave up 7 bases and J gave up 4 bases; unmatched junction bases: 5. The CDR3 protein is CASTLGTGNQPQHF. The CDR3 DNA is TGTGCCAGCACCCTAGGGACAGGGAATCAGCCCCAGCATTTT.

This clonotype appeared once. CDR3 residues: CATATGGKETQYF. CDR3 sequence (DNA): TGTGCCACCGCGACAGGGGGTAAAGAGACCCAGTACTTC. The chain has TRBV24-1 and TRBJ2-5; 9 bases are a match to TRBD1. The CDR3 spans 13 residues. Germline V gives CDR1 KGHDR, CDR2 SFDVKD. With 9 bases clipped from V and 3 bases from J, the junction kept 4 bases outside the gene matches.

This clonotype was observed a few times. V gene TRBV7-6 combines with J gene TRBJ2-1; TRBD2 matches at 11 bases. The ends lost 1 base at V and 8 bases at J; junction bases unmatched: 13. Germline CDR1 and CDR2: SGHVS and FNYEAQ. The CDR3 spans 18 residues. The CDR3, as DNA: TGTGCCAGCAGCTTAGTGGGTAGCGGGAGGGCCGGAAGGGATGAGCAGTTCTTC. This encodes CASSLVGSGRAGRDEQFF.

This clonotype was counted once. V and J are TRBV6-1 and TRBJ2-1; TRBD2 aligns across 12 bases. CDR3 length equals 13 residues. The ends lost 7 bases at V and 10 bases at J; junction bases unmatched: 5. Germline CDR1 MNHNS, CDR2 SASEGT. The CDR3 DNA sequence: TGTGCCAGCATTGGACTAGCGGGAAGGGAGCAGTTCTTC. Translating it yields CASIGLAGREQFF.

This chain joins TRBV6-4 and TRBJ1-2, with 7 bases lining up with TRBD1. CDR1 and CDR2 (germline): MRHNA, SNTAGT. The CDR3 sequence is 12 residues long. J gave up 2 bases and V 6 bases, and 0 bases lay outside the gene matches. CDR3 residues: CASRDRNYGYTF. The CDR3 bases are TGTGCCAGCAGGGACAGGAACTATGGCTACACCTTC.

This clonotype was detected a few times. The chain recombines TRBV6-1 with TRBJ2-1, with 13 nucleotides matching TRBD2. J lost 5 bases, V lost 7 bases, and 8 bases had no gene match. From germline, CDR1 is MNHNS and CDR2 SASEGT. The CDR3 consists of 16 residues. The CDR3 sequence is CASTRTSGRANNEQFF. In DNA, the CDR3 is TGTGCCAGCACCCGGACTAGCGGGAGAGCCAACAATGAGCAGTTCTTC.

In this sample, this clonotype turned up many times. The rearrangement uses TRBV6-2 or TRBV6-3 and TRBJ2-1, with 8 bases lining up with TRBD2. The CDR3 runs to 15 residues. Germline lookup yields CDR1 MNHEY and CDR2 SVGEGT. DNA of the CDR3: TGTGCTTCCTCACGCACGCGGGGGGCGGACAATGAGCAGTTCTTC. The encoded protein is CASSRTRGADNEQFF.

This clonotype was seen ten or more times. The gene calls are TRBV20-1 and TRBJ1-1; D is perhaps TRBD1 (6 bases). The CDR3 has 15 amino acids. Germline V lookup: CDR1 DFQATT, CDR2 SNEGSKA (reference sequence). V was shortened by 0 bases and J by 6 bases, with 17 bases between the two germline ends. The CDR3 DNA is TGCAGTGCTAGAGATCATGGGGGCGGGTATGCTGAAGCTTTCTTT. As protein: CSARDHGGGYAEAFF.

This clonotype was recorded many times. This chain connects TRBV20-1 to TRBJ2-7; D remains ambiguous. The CDR3 runs to 15 residues. The V gene lost 2 bases and the J gene lost 0 bases, with 14 bases spanning the gap. CDR1 DFQATT and CDR2 SNEGSKA come from the germline V gene (reference sequence). The CDR3 loop is CSARTGGPNSYEQYF. CDR3 nucleotide sequence: TGCAGTGCTAGAACTGGCGGACCAAACTCCTACGAGCAGTACTTC.